This TCR beta chain is from a study of vaccination and CD4 T cells after COVID-19. Cultured CD4+ T cells had their DNA profiled by the Oncomine TCR Beta short-read assay. In TCRdb, the PCR reads were re-called with MiXCR into one record per CDR3 protein. The sample records fewer than 12,000 distinct CDR3 sequences, around 46% being singletons. Specified treatment: 10-day PBMC culture with coronavirus spike peptide pools or control peptides (ViraFEST assay). Note on this clonotype: What it recognizes is unknown.

The sample comprised CD4+ T cells from blood, cultured in vitro. The receptor comes from a human donor who had recovered from COVID-19.

In nucleotides, the CDR3 is TGTGCCAGTAACACAGGGGCCGAGACCCAGTACTTC. This translates into CASNTGAETQYF. The chain joins TRBV19 to TRBJ2-5, with 7 bases that match TRBD1. Germline CDR1 is LNHDA and CDR2 is SQIVND (reference sequence). The V gene end was trimmed by 7 bases and the J gene end by 5 bases; junction bases not matched to a gene: 4. CDR3 length: 12 amino acids. The whole variable domain, remainder taken from reference TRBV19 and TRBJ2-5, is DGGITQSPKYLFRKEGQNVTLSCEQNLNHDAMYWYRQDPGQGLRLIYYSQIVNDFQKGDIAEGYSVSREKKESFPLTVTSAQKNPTAFYLCASNTGAETQYFGPGTRLLVL.